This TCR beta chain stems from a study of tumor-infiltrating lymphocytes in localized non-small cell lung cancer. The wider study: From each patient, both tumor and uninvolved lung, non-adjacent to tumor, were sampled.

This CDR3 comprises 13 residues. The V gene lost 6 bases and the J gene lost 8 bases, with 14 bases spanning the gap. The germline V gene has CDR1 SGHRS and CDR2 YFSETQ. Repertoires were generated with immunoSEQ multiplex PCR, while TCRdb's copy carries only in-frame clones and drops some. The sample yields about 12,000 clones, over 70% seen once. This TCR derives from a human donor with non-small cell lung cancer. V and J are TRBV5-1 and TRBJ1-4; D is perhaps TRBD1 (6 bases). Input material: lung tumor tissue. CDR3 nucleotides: TGCGCCAGCAAGGGGGGCAGGGAAGAAAAACTGTTTTTT. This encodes CASKGGREEKLFF. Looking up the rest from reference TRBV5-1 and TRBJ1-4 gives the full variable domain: KAGVTQTPRYLIKTRGQQVTLSCSPISGHRSVSWYQQTPGQGLQFLFEYFSETQRNKGNFPGRFSGRQFSNSRSEMNVSTLELGDSALYLCASKGGREEKLFFGSGTQLSVL.